This T cell receptor beta chain was obtained from a study of blood T cell repertoires in COVID-19. Participants spanned ages roughly 18 to 95 years and resided in around 25 US areas. Assignment of participants to cohorts was predicated upon participant-reported clinical history. Repertoires were generated with immunoSEQ multiplex PCR, while TCRdb's copy carries only in-frame clones and drops some. Of hundreds of thousands of clones in the sample, 75% to 90% were seen once. V lost 1 base to trimming and J lost 5 bases; unmatched junction nucleotides: 8. The CDR3 is made up of 16 amino acids. In germline, CDR1 is SGDLS, CDR2 YYNGEE.

Sequenced: PBMCs or T cells enriched from blood (not recorded which). The V and J genes are TRBV9 and TRBJ2-2, with 7 positions matching TRBD2. This receptor was identified in a woman under 30 who had recovered from COVID-19. This CDR3 is CASSVSGGGVTGELFF. CDR3 in DNA: TGTGCCAGCAGCGTATCGGGGGGAGGTGTAACCGGGGAGCTGTTTTTT.